The TCR beta chain under discussion was sequenced for a study of blood T cells in healthy people across ages. This CDR3 has 14 amino acids. With V trimmed by 7 bases and J by 6 bases, 7 bases remained unmatched. The germline gives CDR1 MNHEY, CDR2 SMNVEV (reference sequence). Then a second PCR, running roughly 7 to 11 cycles, was carried out with a sample-barcoded 5' primer and a J-beta primer mix. From the 5' RACE reads, TCRdb called clonotypes with MiXCR, one entry per CDR3 protein. In the table there are about 720,000 distinct CDR3 sequences, 20% to 25% of which are singletons. Whole-study results and caveats: Compared with aged donors, long-lived donors showed fewer expanded clones, suggesting selection.

In this sample, this clonotype turned up a few times. What it recognizes is unknown. The sequence was obtained from a man between 65 and 85 years old in good health. The sequenced sample consisted of blood. This chain joins TRBV27 and TRBJ2-4; 9 bases are shared with TRBD2. CDR3 loop: CASNQAGGTNIQYF. CDR3 nucleotides: TGTGCCAGCAACCAAGCGGGGGGAACAAACATTCAGTACTTC.